Below are 28 T cell receptor beta chains sequenced from a single sample in a study of technical replicates of blood from a few donors (TCRdb year 2017). Libraries were built with the immunoSEQ multiplex PCR assay. TCRdb's version of the immuneACCESS table is confined to in-frame rearrangements and falls short of the full clone set. An unresolved V gene accounts for under half of the shortfall where checked; the remainder is of unknown origin. Present in this sample are 65,000 to 85,000 clones, about 96% of which were seen just once. In total, the top ten clones hold 0.2% of the sample. The source material was T cells isolated from PBMCs. The receptors were gathered from a human donor in good health.

The chain joins TRBV2 to TRBJ1-1; 8 bases are shared with TRBD1. Unmatched junction bases numbered 6, after V lost 1 base and J lost 2 bases. The CDR3 is 16 residues long. Germline lookup yields CDR1 SNHLY and CDR2 FYNNEI. In nucleotides, the CDR3 is TGTGCCAGCAGTGAAGTAGTCGGACAGGGCAACACTGAAGCTTTCTTT. Amino acid sequence: CASSEVVGQGNTEAFF.

The chain recombines TRBV5-4 with TRBJ2-2; D may be TRBD2 (6 bases). V was clipped by 2 bases and J by 2 bases, with 10 bases between them. The length of the CDR3 is 15 residues. CDR1 is SGHNT and CDR2 is YYREEE in the germline V gene (reference sequence). The CDR3 loop is CASSFTGLNTGELFF. As DNA, the CDR3 is TGTGCCAGCAGCTTTACGGGACTTAACACCGGGGAGCTGTTTTTT.

The rearrangement links TRBV4-1 to TRBJ1-1, with 7 bases lining up with TRBD1. The CDR3 is 15 amino acids. Germline lookup yields CDR1 MGHRA and CDR2 YSYEKL. V was clipped by 5 bases and J by 3 bases; unmatched bases: 9. CDR3 in amino acids: CASSAGVTGYTEAFF. DNA of the CDR3: TGCGCCAGCAGCGCAGGAGTGACAGGGTACACTGAAGCTTTCTTT.

The chain has TRBV7-3 and TRBJ2-7, with D perhaps matching TRBD2 (5 bases). Per germline, CDR1 SGHTA and CDR2 FQGTGA. The CDR3 spans 12 residues. The V end lost 1 base, the J end lost 6 bases, and 7 bases lay between the germline ends. Here the CDR3 DNA reads TGTGCCAGCAGCTTAATCCGGGGCGAGCAGTACTTC. This encodes CASSLIRGEQYF.

This chain links TRBV30 with TRBJ2-5; D may be TRBD2 (6 bases). CDR1 is GTSNPN and CDR2 is SVGIG in the germline V gene (reference sequence). The CDR3 spans 17 residues. The CDR3 region is CASVLMGEGGDGETQYF. The DNA of the CDR3 is TGTGCTTCCGTGTTAATGGGCGAAGGAGGGGATGGAGAGACCCAGTACTTC.

The rearrangement uses TRBV28 and TRBJ2-3; D unclear. The CDR3 loop spans 12 amino acids. Germline loops: CDR1 MDHEN, CDR2 SYDVKM. The ends were cut back, 3 bases at V and 3 bases at J, with 4 bases in the middle. In nucleotides, the CDR3 is TGTGCCAGCAGTTTCCGGACAGATACGCAGTATTTT. Its protein is CASSFRTDTQYF.

The chain uses TRBV28 and TRBJ2-1; D may be TRBD1 (6 bases). Germline V gene lookup returns CDR1 MDHEN and CDR2 SYDVKM. V was trimmed by 5 bases and J by 5 bases, leaving 16 bases between them. CDR3 size: 15 residues. CDR3 in DNA: TGTGCCAGCAGTCGTTTGGGGGCCCCAAACAATGAGCAGTTCTTC. It codes for CASSRLGAPNNEQFF.

The chain carries TRBV6-5 and TRBJ1-4, with D hard to call. CDR3 size: 13 residues. Germline V CDR1 and CDR2: MNHEY, SVGAGI. The ends were cut back, 4 bases at V and 2 bases at J, with 5 bases in the middle. CDR3 DNA sequence: TGTGCCAGCAGTTTAGCTACTAATGAAAAACTGTTTTTT. Translation: CASSLATNEKLFF.

The V and J genes are TRBV11-2 and TRBJ1-1; 7 bases fit TRBD1. Unmatched junction bases numbered 18, after V lost 5 bases and J lost 6 bases. The CDR3 extends over 17 amino acids. Germline V gene lookup returns CDR1 SGHAT and CDR2 FQNNGV. CDR3 protein: CASSPRGVDRVAAEAFF. In DNA, the CDR3 is TGTGCCAGCAGCCCTCGAGGGGTAGACAGGGTCGCTGCTGAAGCTTTCTTT.

The chain carries TRBV2 and TRBJ2-7, with 7 nucleotides matching TRBD2. This CDR3 has 16 amino acids. After removal of 2 bases from V and 4 bases from J, the junction contained 11 bases not matched to a gene. The germline V gene encodes CDR1 SNHLY and CDR2 FYNNEI. The CDR3 here is CASSESASGSLYEQYF. CDR3 nucleotides: TGTGCCAGCAGTGAATCGGCTAGCGGATCTCTGTACGAGCAGTACTTC.

In this sample, this clone turned up a few times. The V and J genes are TRBV28 and TRBJ1-2, with D unclear. CDR1 and CDR2 from the germline V gene are MDHEN and SYDVKM. The ends were cut back, 4 bases at V and 5 bases at J, with 5 bases in the middle. This CDR3 is 11 amino acids long. The CDR3 reads CASSSTYGYTF. The CDR3 DNA is TGTGCCAGCAGTTCCACTTATGGCTACACCTTC.

The chain is built from TRBV19 and TRBJ1-1; unclear D gene. V gave up 3 bases and J gave up 4 bases, with 9 bases separating them. The CDR3 runs 13 residues. Germline V lookup: CDR1 LNHDA, CDR2 SQIVND (reference sequence). CDR3 in DNA: TGTGCCAGTAGTATTGGAGCAATCACTGAAGCTTTCTTT. Encoded protein: CASSIGAITEAFF.

This sequence joins TRBV28 and TRBJ2-7; TRBD2 agrees at 7 bases. The CDR3 extends over 14 amino acids. V gave up 2 bases and J gave up 6 bases; unmatched junction bases: 7. The germline gives CDR1 MDHEN, CDR2 SYDVKM. The CDR3 loop is CASSLGGRPGEQYF. CDR3 DNA sequence: TGTGCCAGCAGTTTAGGCGGGAGACCGGGCGAGCAGTACTTC.

The chain joins TRBV2 to TRBJ2-7, with 9 nucleotides matching TRBD2. Germline CDR1 SNHLY, CDR2 FYNNEI. The CDR3 totals 13 residues. The V segment lost 8 bases and the J segment 3 bases; nucleotides outside the gene matches: 5. The CDR3 region is CASGLAGRYEQYF. The CDR3 bases are TGTGCCAGCGGGCTAGCGGGGCGCTACGAGCAGTACTTC.

The rearrangement links TRBV27 to TRBJ2-7; 7 bases line up with TRBD1. The germline CDR1 and CDR2 sequences are MNHEY and SMNVEV (reference sequence). V shed 2 bases and J 4 bases; nucleotides not matched to a gene: 5. This CDR3 contains 14 residues. CDR3: CASSLVGQPYEQYF. Written as DNA, the CDR3 is TGTGCCAGCAGTTTAGTGGGACAGCCATACGAGCAGTACTTC.

V is TRBV6-5 and J is TRBJ2-7, with TRBD1 matching 11 bases. The germline CDR1 and CDR2 sequences are MNHEY and SVGAGI. With 5 bases clipped from V and 4 bases from J, the junction kept 7 bases outside the gene matches. This CDR3 is 15 amino acids long. CDR3 amino acids: CASSGGGQGAYEQYF. Here the CDR3 DNA reads TGTGCCAGCAGTGGGGGTGGACAGGGGGCATACGAGCAGTACTTC.

V is TRBV7-9 and J is TRBJ2-1; maybe TRBD2 (6 bases). V lost 5 bases, J lost 3 bases, and 23 bases lay in between. Per the germline V gene, CDR1 is SEHNR and CDR2 is FQNEAQ (reference sequence). The CDR3 runs to 18 residues. CDR3 sequence: CASSPTPAGEGLYNEQFF. Here the CDR3 DNA reads TGTGCCAGCAGCCCTACCCCAGCGGGTGAGGGGCTCTACAATGAGCAGTTCTTC.

The J gene is TRBJ2-5, the V gene TRBV6-5; no definite D call. The V gene lost 8 bases and the J gene lost 5 bases, with 12 bases spanning the gap. This CDR3 spans 12 amino acids. Germline V lookup: CDR1 MNHEY, CDR2 SVGAGI. The CDR3 region has the DNA TGTGCCAGCGGCAACAGAAGGGAGACCCAGTACTTC. The encoded protein is CASGNRRETQYF.

J is TRBJ1-2 and V is TRBV9; 7 nucleotides match TRBD1. J lost 3 bases, V lost 3 bases, and 5 bases had no gene match. In germline, CDR1 is SGDLS, CDR2 YYNGEE. There are 14 residues in the CDR3. The CDR3 region has the DNA TGTGCCAGCAGCGCCCGGACAGGACACTATGGCTACACCTTC. Translated, it gives CASSARTGHYGYTF. Full variable domain (outside the CDR3, taken from reference TRBV9 and TRBJ1-2): DSGVTQTPKHLITATGQRVTLRCSPRSGDLSVYWYQQSLDQGLQFLIQYYNGEERAKGNILERFSAQQFPDLHSELNLSSLELGDSALYFCASSARTGHYGYTFGSGTRLTVV.

This chain connects TRBV19 to TRBJ2-3; the match to TRBD1 covers 9 bases. CDR1 is LNHDA, CDR2 SQIVND, per germline (reference sequence). The CDR3 is 13 amino acids. J lost 14 bases, V lost 4 bases, and 10 bases had no gene match. The CDR3 DNA follows: TGTGCCAGTAGTAACCGGGACAGGGCCACCAGGTATTTT. Amino acid sequence: CASSNRDRATRYF.

This clone was found once. The rearrangement uses TRBV11-2 and TRBJ2-2, with a weak D call TRBD1 (6 bases). Trimming left V 4 bases short and J 1 base short, with 10 bases between. This CDR3 spans 15 amino acids. Per germline, CDR1 SGHAT and CDR2 FQNNGV. CDR3 bases: TGTGCCAGCAGCTCCCGACAGGTGAACACCGGGGAGCTGTTTTTT. Translation: CASSSRQVNTGELFF.

This rearrangement joins TRBV27 to TRBJ2-1; 7 bases line up with TRBD2. J gave up 6 bases and V 5 bases, and 1 base lay outside the gene matches. The CDR3 has 12 residues. In germline, CDR1 is MNHEY, CDR2 SMNVEV (reference sequence). DNA of the CDR3: TGTGCCAGCAGTCGGGGGGTCAATGAGCAGTTCTTC. It yields the protein CASSRGVNEQFF.

The V and J genes are TRBV6-5 and TRBJ2-3; weak D call: TRBD1 (6 bases). CDR1 and CDR2 from the germline V gene are MNHEY and SVGAGI. CDR3 length: 14 amino acids. V was shortened by 6 bases and J by 9 bases, with 19 bases between the two germline ends. CDR3 sequence (DNA): TGTGCCAGCAGCTGGGCAGGGGCGTCTGAGACGCAGTATTTT. This gives the protein CASSWAGASETQYF.

The chain carries TRBV9 and TRBJ1-1; D is unclear. Trimming stripped 0 bases from V and 1 base from J, with 13 bases between. The germline gives CDR1 SGDLS, CDR2 YYNGEE. The CDR3 runs to 16 residues. The CDR3 sequence: CASSVDLSSGNTEAFF. CDR3 DNA: TGTGCCAGCAGCGTAGATCTGAGTTCCGGGAACACTGAAGCTTTCTTT.

This chain uses TRBV20-1 with TRBJ2-7; D perhaps matches TRBD2 (6 bases). The CDR3 is made up of 11 amino acids. V gave up 3 bases and J gave up 6 bases, with 9 bases separating them. Germline CDR1 DFQATT, CDR2 SNEGSKA (reference sequence). CDR3 loop: CSARVGGEQYF. As DNA, the CDR3 is TGCAGTGCTAGGGTGGGGGGCGAGCAGTACTTC.

The chain couples TRBV7-9 to TRBJ2-7; TRBD1 might be the D (5 bases). The CDR3 runs 15 residues. From germline, CDR1 is SEHNR and CDR2 FQNEAQ (reference sequence). Trimming cost V 1 base and J 7 bases, with 17 bases left between them. CDR3 sequence reads: CASSLVGQGVEEQYF. Written as DNA, the CDR3 is TGTGCCAGCAGCTTAGTAGGGCAGGGTGTGGAAGAGCAGTACTTC. The entire variable domain, with the rest obtained from reference TRBV7-9 and TRBJ2-7, is as follows: DTGVSQNPRHKITKRGQNVTFRCDPISEHNRLYWYRQTLGQGPEFLTYFQNEAQLEKSRLLSDRFSAERPKGSFSTLEIQRTEQGDSAMYLCASSLVGQGVEEQYFGPGTRLTVT.

The rearrangement joins TRBV5-1 to TRBJ1-2; no clear D gene. The germline CDR1 and CDR2 sequences are SGHRS and YFSETQ. The CDR3 loop spans 17 amino acids. The V end was cut by 0 bases, the J end by 2 bases, with 17 bases between. Here the CDR3 reads CASSLETRRFWNYGYTF. In DNA, the CDR3 is TGCGCCAGCAGCTTGGAAACTAGAAGGTTTTGGAACTATGGCTACACCTTC.

The rearrangement joins TRBV27 to TRBJ1-2, with 8 bases fitting TRBD1. CDR3 size: 17 residues. The junction had 18 bases not matched to a gene; V was cut back by 6 bases and J by 6 bases. In germline, CDR1 is MNHEY, CDR2 SMNVEV (reference sequence). This chain's CDR3 is CASSPEATGTGWNGYTF. The CDR3, as DNA: TGTGCCAGCAGCCCCGAGGCGACCGGGACAGGCTGGAATGGCTACACCTTC.